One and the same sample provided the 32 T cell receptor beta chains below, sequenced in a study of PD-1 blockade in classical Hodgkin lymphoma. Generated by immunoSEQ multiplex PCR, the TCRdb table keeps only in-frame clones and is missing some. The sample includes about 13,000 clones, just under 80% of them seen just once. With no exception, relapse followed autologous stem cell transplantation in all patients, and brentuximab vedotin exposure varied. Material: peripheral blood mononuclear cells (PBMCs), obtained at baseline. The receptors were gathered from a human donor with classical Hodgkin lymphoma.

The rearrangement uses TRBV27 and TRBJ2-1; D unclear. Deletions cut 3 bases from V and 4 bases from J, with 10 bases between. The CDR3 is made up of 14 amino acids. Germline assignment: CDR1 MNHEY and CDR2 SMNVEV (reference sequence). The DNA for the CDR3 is TGTGCCAGCAGTTTTTCGCTATTATACAATGAGCAGTTCTTC. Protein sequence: CASSFSLLYNEQFF.

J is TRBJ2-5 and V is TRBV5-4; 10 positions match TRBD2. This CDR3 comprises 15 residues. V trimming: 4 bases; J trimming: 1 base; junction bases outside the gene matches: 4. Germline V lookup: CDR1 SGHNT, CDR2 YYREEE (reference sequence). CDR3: CASSRSGGIQETQYF. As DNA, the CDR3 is TGTGCCAGCAGCCGTAGCGGGGGGATCCAAGAGACCCAGTACTTC.

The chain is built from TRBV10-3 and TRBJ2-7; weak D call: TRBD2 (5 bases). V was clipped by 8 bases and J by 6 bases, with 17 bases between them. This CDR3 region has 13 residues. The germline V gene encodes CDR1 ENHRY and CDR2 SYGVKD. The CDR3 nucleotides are TGTGCCATCGGAGAACCGGACTTTGGCGAGCAGTACTTC. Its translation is CAIGEPDFGEQYF.

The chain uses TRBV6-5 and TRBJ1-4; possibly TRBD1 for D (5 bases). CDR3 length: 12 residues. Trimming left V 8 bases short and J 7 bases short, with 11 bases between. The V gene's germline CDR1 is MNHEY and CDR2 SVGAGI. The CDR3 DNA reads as TGTGCCAGCGCGGGACTGTTTGAAAAACTGTTTTTT. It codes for CASAGLFEKLFF.

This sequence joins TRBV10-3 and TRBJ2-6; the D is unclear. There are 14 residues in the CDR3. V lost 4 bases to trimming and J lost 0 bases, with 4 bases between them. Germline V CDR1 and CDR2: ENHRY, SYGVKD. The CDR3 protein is CAISVDSGANVLTF. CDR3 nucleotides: TGTGCCATCAGTGTAGACTCTGGGGCCAACGTCCTGACTTTC.

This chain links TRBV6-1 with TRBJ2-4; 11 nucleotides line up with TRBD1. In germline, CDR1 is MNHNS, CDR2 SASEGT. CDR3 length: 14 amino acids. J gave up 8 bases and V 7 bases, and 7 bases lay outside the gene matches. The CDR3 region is CASTRTGGLDIQYF. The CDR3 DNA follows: TGTGCCAGCACTAGGACAGGGGGCTTGGACATTCAGTACTTC.

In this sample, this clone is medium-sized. CDR3 DNA: TGTGCCAGCTCAGCCCCGACTAGCGGGGGGTACAATGAGCAGTTCTTC. Amino acids: CASSAPTSGGYNEQFF. The chain is built from TRBV18 and TRBJ2-1; 13 positions match TRBD2. The CDR3 is 16 residues long. CDR1 and CDR2 from the germline V gene are KGHSH and LQKENI. Unmatched junction bases numbered 5, after V lost 5 bases and J lost 4 bases.

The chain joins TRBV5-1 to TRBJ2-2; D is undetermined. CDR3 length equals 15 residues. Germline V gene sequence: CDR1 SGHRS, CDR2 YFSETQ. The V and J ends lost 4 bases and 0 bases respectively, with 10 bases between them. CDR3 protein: CASSLSAANTGELFF. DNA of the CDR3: TGCGCCAGCAGCCTATCAGCCGCGAACACCGGGGAGCTGTTTTTT.

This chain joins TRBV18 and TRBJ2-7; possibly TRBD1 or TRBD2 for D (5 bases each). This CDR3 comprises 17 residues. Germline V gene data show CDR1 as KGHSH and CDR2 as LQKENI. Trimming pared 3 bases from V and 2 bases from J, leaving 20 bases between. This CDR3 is CASSPFRDDLTAYEQYF. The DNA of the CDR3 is TGTGCCAGCTCACCTTTCAGGGACGATCTAACAGCCTACGAGCAGTACTTC.

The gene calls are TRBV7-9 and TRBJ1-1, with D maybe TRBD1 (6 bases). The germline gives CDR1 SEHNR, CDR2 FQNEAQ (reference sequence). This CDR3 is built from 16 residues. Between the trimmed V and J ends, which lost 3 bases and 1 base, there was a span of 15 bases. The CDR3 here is CASSFPRTGTNTEAFF. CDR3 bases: TGTGCCAGCAGCTTCCCGCGTACAGGGACGAACACTGAAGCTTTCTTT.

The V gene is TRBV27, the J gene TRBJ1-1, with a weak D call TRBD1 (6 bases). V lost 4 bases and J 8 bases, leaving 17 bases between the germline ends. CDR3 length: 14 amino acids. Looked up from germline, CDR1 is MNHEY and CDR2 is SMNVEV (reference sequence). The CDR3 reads CASSSGTRSPEAFF. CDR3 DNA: TGTGCCAGCAGTTCAGGGACACGGTCCCCGGAAGCTTTCTTT.

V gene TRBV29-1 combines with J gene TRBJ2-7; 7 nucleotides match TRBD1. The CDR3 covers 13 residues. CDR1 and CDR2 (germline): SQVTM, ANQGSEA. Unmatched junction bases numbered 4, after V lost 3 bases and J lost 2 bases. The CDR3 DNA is TGCAGCGTTGAGGGGCAGGGGGCCTACGAGCAGTACTTC. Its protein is CSVEGQGAYEQYF.

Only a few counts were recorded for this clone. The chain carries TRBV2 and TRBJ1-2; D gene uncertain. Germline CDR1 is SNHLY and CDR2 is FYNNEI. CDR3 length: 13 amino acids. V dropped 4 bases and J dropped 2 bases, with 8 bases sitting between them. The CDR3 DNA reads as TGTGCCAGCAGTGTACTTATCAACTATGGCTACACCTTC. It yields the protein CASSVLINYGYTF.

The CDR3 nucleotides are TGTGCCAGCAGCGGACAGGGAGTCGGAAACACCATATATTTT. Residues: CASSGQGVGNTIYF. This chain joins TRBV6-5 and TRBJ1-3, with 8 bases lining up with TRBD1. There are 14 residues in the CDR3. Germline V gene sequence: CDR1 MNHEY, CDR2 SVGAGI. Losses at the gene ends were 6 bases for V and 4 bases for J; bases not matched to a gene: 5.

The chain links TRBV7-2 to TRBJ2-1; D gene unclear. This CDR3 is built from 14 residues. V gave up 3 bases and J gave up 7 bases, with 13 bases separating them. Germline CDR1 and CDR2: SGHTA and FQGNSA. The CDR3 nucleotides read TGTGCCAGCAGCTTTTACGGAGCAAGGAATGAGCAGTTCTTC. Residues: CASSFYGARNEQFF. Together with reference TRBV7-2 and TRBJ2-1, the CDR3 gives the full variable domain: GAGVSQSPSNKVTEKGKDVELRCDPISGHTALYWYRQSLGQGLEFLIYFQGNSAPDKSGLPSDRFSAERTGGSVSTLTIQRTQQEDSAVYLCASSFYGARNEQFFGPGTRLTVL.

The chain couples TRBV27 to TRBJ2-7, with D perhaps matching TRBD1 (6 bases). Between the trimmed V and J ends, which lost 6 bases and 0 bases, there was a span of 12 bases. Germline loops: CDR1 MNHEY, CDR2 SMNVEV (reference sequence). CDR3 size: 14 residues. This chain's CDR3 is CASSPGASSYEQYF. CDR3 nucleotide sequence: TGTGCCAGCAGCCCAGGGGCCAGCTCCTACGAGCAGTACTTC.

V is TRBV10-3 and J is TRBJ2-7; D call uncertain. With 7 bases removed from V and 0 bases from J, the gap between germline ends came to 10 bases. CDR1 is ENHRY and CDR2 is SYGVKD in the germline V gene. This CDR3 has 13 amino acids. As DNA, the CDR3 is TGTGCCATCACCTCACACAGCTCCTACGAGCAGTACTTC. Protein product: CAITSHSSYEQYF.

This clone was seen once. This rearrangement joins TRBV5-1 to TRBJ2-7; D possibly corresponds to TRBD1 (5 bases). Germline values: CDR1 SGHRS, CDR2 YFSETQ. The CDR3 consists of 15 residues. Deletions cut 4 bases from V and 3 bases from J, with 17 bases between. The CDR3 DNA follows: TGCGCCAGCAGCACGGATGCAGGGCCCTACTACGAGCAGTACTTC. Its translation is CASSTDAGPYYEQYF.

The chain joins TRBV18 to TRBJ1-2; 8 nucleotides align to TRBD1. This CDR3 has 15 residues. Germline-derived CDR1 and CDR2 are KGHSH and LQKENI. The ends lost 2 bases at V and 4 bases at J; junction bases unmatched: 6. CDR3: CASSPTPGQGYGYTF. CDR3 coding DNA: TGTGCCAGCTCACCAACTCCCGGACAGGGCTATGGCTACACCTTC.

The CDR3 protein is CASSPGQGSQPQHF. The CDR3 DNA reads as TGTGCCAGCAGCCCGGGACAGGGAAGCCAGCCCCAGCATTTT. The chain combines TRBV11-2 with TRBJ1-5, with 9 bases aligning to TRBD1. CDR3 length: 14 amino acids. The junction had 6 bases not matched to a gene; V was cut back by 5 bases and J by 7 bases. Germline loops: CDR1 SGHAT, CDR2 FQNNGV.

CDR3 residues: CASSQAGGWTDTQYF. The CDR3 DNA is TGCGCCAGCAGCCAAGCGGGGGGTTGGACAGATACGCAGTATTTT. V usage is TRBV5-1 and J usage is TRBJ2-3, with 9 bases fitting TRBD2. CDR1 and CDR2 (germline): SGHRS, YFSETQ. This CDR3 spans 15 amino acids. The V gene end was trimmed by 4 bases and the J gene end by 3 bases; junction bases not matched to a gene: 6.

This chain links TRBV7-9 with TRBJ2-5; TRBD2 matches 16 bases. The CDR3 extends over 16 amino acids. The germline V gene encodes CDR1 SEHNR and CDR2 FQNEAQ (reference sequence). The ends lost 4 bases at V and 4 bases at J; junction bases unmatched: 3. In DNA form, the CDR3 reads TGTGCCAGCAGCTCGGGACTAGCGGGGGGGCCAGAGACCCAGTACTTC. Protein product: CASSSGLAGGPETQYF. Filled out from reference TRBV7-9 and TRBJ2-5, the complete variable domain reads DTGVSQNPRHKITKRGQNVTFRCDPISEHNRLYWYRQTLGQGPEFLTYFQNEAQLEKSRLLSDRFSAERPKGSFSTLEIQRTEQGDSAMYLCASSSGLAGGPETQYFGPGTRLLVL.

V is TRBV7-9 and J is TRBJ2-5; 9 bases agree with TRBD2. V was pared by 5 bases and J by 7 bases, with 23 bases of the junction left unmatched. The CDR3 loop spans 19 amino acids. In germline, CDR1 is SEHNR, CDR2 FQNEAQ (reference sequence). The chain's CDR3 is CASSNLGGGARGAKRTQYF. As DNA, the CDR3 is TGTGCCAGCAGCAATTTAGGCGGGGGGGCCAGAGGGGCGAAGAGGACCCAGTACTTC.

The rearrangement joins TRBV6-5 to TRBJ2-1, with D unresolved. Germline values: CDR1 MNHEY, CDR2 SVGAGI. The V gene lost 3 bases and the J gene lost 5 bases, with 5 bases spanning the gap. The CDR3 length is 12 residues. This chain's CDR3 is CASSYRHNEQFF. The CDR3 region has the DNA TGTGCCAGCAGTTATCGCCACAATGAGCAGTTCTTC.

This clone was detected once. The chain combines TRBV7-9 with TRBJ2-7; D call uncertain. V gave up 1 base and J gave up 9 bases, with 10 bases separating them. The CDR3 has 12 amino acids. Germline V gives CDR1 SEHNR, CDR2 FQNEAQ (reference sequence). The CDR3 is CASSLGYTAQYF. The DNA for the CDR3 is TGTGCCAGCAGCTTAGGATATACAGCGCAGTACTTC.

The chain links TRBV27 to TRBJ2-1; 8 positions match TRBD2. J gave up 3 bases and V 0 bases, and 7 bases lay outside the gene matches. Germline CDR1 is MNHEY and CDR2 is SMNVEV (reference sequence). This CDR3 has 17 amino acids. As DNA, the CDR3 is TGTGCCAGCAGTTTATCCTACGGCGGGGGGCTCTACAATGAGCAGTTCTTC. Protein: CASSLSYGGGLYNEQFF.

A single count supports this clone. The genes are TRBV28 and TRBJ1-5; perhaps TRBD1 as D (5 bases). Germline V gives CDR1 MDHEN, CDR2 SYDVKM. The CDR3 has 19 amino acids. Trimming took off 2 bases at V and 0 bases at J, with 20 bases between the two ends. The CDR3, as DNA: TGTGCCAGCAGTTTAGCAGTTCAGGGACGGGAAGATAGCAATCAGCCCCAGCATTTT. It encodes CASSLAVQGREDSNQPQHF.

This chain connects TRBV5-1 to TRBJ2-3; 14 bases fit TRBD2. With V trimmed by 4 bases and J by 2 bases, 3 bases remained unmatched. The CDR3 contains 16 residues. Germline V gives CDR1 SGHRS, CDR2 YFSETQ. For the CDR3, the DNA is TGCGCCAGCAGCCCGGGACTAGCGGGGGTCACAGATACGCAGTATTTT. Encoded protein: CASSPGLAGVTDTQYF.

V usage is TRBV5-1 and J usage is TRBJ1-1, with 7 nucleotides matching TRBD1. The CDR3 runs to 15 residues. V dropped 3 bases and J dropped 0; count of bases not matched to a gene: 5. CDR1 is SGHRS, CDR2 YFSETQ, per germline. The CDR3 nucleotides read TGCGCCAGCAGCTGGAAACAGGGGATGAACACTGAAGCTTTCTTT. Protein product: CASSWKQGMNTEAFF.

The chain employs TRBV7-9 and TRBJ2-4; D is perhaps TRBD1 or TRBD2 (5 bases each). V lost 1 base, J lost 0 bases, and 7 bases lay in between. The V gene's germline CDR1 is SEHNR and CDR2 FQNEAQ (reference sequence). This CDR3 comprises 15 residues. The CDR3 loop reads CASSLGGVAKNIQYF. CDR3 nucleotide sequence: TGTGCCAGCAGCTTAGGAGGGGTAGCCAAAAACATTCAGTACTTC. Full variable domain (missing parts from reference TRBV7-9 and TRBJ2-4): DTGVSQNPRHKITKRGQNVTFRCDPISEHNRLYWYRQTLGQGPEFLTYFQNEAQLEKSRLLSDRFSAERPKGSFSTLEIQRTEQGDSAMYLCASSLGGVAKNIQYFGAGTRLSVL.

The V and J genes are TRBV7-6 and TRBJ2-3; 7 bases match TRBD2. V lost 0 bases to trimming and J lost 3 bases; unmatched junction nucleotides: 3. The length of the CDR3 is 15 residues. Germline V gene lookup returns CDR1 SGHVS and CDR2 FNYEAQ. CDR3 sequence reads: CASSLAGGWTDTQYF. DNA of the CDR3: TGTGCCAGCAGCTTAGCGGGGGGGTGGACAGATACGCAGTATTTT.

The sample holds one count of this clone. This chain's CDR3 is CASSLLGQGWLFF. DNA of the CDR3: TGTGCCAGCAGCTTATTAGGACAGGGATGGCTGTTTTTT. The chain has TRBV7-2 and TRBJ1-4; TRBD1 aligns across 8 bases. This CDR3 has 13 residues. In germline, CDR1 is SGHTA, CDR2 FQGNSA. V lost 2 bases, J lost 14 bases, and 7 bases stayed unmatched.